Given below is one T cell receptor beta chain in context. The data were produced by immunoSEQ multiplex PCR, yet TCRdb's version contains in-frame clones alone and is incomplete. Of around 610,000 clones listed, 95% to 96% were seen once; the top ten hold around 0.1%. These data are taken from a study of shared clonotypes between healthy human individuals. Trimming removed 6 bases from V and 5 bases from J, with 15 bases in between. Germline lookup yields CDR1 SGHDN and CDR2 FVKESK. The CDR3 spans 14 residues. Terminally differentiated effector memory CD45RA+ cells were left out of the naive CD8 fraction, which was CD45RO-negative and positively selected for CCR7.

This sequence was found in a young woman in good health. V and J are TRBV14 and TRBJ2-3, with D unresolved. Sequencing was performed on naive CD8+ T cells sorted from blood. The CDR3 loop is CASSQETMGDTQYF. The DNA of the CDR3 is TGTGCCAGCAGTCAGGAGACAATGGGAGATACGCAGTATTTT.